One T cell receptor beta chain is described in this entry. This CDR3 region has 15 residues. The germline gives CDR1 KGHSH, CDR2 LQKENI. The V segment lost 2 bases and the J segment 5 bases; nucleotides outside the gene matches: 3. This sample is part of a study of blood T cell repertoires in COVID-19. Study summary: PBMCs, B-cell-depleted T cells, or T cells provided the cDNA or gDNA that made up the material.

In the study's own analysis: Amplification of reference gene primers was used by the study to estimate nucleated cell counts. Repertoires were generated with immunoSEQ multiplex PCR, while TCRdb's copy carries only in-frame clones and drops some. For V, J and clone size, that table is used; D and trimming come from the DNA. The sample shows around 180,000 clones, 76% of them seen only once. Enrollees, roughly 18 to 90 years old, lived in around 23 US areas. Participants had their cohort set by participant-reported clinical history. The chain couples TRBV18 to TRBJ1-4, with 9 positions matching TRBD1. Sequencing used PBMCs or T cells enriched from blood (not recorded which). This receptor was obtained from a woman between 50 and 59 years old with acute COVID-19. The CDR3 region has the DNA TGTGCCAGCTCACCAGGGACAGGGATAAATGAAAAACTGTTTTTT. It yields the protein CASSPGTGINEKLFF.